This passage covers 26 T cell receptor beta chains from one sample sequenced in a study of T cells in Graves' hyperthyroidism and ophthalmopathy. Researchers took RNA transcripts and amplified the TCR beta CDR3 regions from them. HTBI primers were used for first-round RT-PCR of the TCR CDR3. TCRdb reprocessed the multiplex PCR reads via MiXCR and lists one record per CDR3 protein. The data show about 640,000 distinct CDR3 sequences, with about 14% seen just once and about 12% held by the top ten. The specimen sequenced was blood. The receptors stem from a woman in her forties or fifties with Graves' ophthalmopathy.

This chain links TRBV6-1 with TRBJ2-1; possible D gene TRBD2, 6 bases. Trimming shortened V by 6 bases and J by 2 bases, and 17 bases separated the two germline ends. Germline V gene lookup returns CDR1 MNHNS and CDR2 SASEGT. The CDR3 spans 16 residues. The CDR3 DNA sequence: TGTGCCAGCAGCTCCCCCCGGGAGCTGCCCTACAATGAGCAGTTCTTC. It encodes CASSSPRELPYNEQFF.

The V gene is TRBV6-1, the J gene TRBJ2-2; D perhaps matches TRBD1 (5 bases). The CDR3 runs to 15 residues. V lost 5 bases, J lost 6 bases, and 16 bases lay in between. From germline, CDR1 is MNHNS and CDR2 SASEGT. The CDR3 DNA reads as TGTGCCAGCAGTTTTACAGGTAGCCAGGCCGGGGAGCTGTTTTTT. As protein: CASSFTGSQAGELFF.

The chain employs TRBV5-1 and TRBJ2-1; 16 bases line up with TRBD2. The CDR3 has 16 amino acids. CDR1 and CDR2 from the germline V gene are SGHRS and YFSETQ. The V segment lost 0 bases and the J segment 8 bases; nucleotides outside the gene matches: 2. As DNA, the CDR3 is TGCGCCAGCAGCTTGGGGGGACTAGCGGGAGGGGATGAGCAGTTCTTC. Translating it yields CASSLGGLAGGDEQFF. The complete variable domain, with remaining parts taken from reference TRBV5-1 and TRBJ2-1, reads KAGVTQTPRYLIKTRGQQVTLSCSPISGHRSVSWYQQTPGQGLQFLFEYFSETQRNKGNFPGRFSGRQFSNSRSEMNVSTLELGDSALYLCASSLGGLAGGDEQFFGPGTRLTVL.

This clonotype was recorded at least ten times. V usage is TRBV6-5 and J usage is TRBJ2-7, with TRBD1 as a possible D gene (5 bases). The germline V and J ends were trimmed by 0 bases and 0 bases, with 6 bases remaining between them. Germline-derived CDR1 and CDR2 are MNHEY and SVGAGI. The CDR3 length is 14 residues. CDR3 nucleotide sequence: TGTGCCAGCAGTTACTCGACAGACTCCTACGAGCAGTACTTC. Its protein is CASSYSTDSYEQYF.

At least ten counts were recorded for this clonotype. V is TRBV20-1 and J is TRBJ2-3; D is uncertain. V was pared by 3 bases and J by 2 bases, with 3 bases between. The CDR3 consists of 11 residues. Germline assignment: CDR1 DFQATT and CDR2 SNEGSKA (reference sequence). This CDR3 is CSASTTDTQYF. In DNA form, the CDR3 reads TGCAGTGCTAGTACCACAGATACGCAGTATTTT.

This chain uses TRBV18 with TRBJ1-6; perhaps TRBD1 as D (5 bases). The germline CDR1 and CDR2 sequences are KGHSH and LQKENI. CDR3 length: 14 residues. Trimming pared 2 bases from V and 7 bases from J, leaving 9 bases between. CDR3 in amino acids: CASSPGEGNSPLHF. In DNA, the CDR3 is TGTGCCAGCTCACCAGGGGAGGGGAATTCACCCCTCCACTTT.

This clonotype was picked up many times. The chain uses TRBV19 and TRBJ2-1, with 12 nucleotides matching TRBD2. Trimming took 0 bases from V and 9 from J; bases not matched to a gene: 12. CDR3 length equals 18 residues. The V gene's germline CDR1 is LNHDA and CDR2 SQIVND (reference sequence). CDR3 DNA sequence: TGTGCCAGTAGTATAGACCCCTCTTCTAGCGGGAGGGCCGGTGAGCAGTTCTTC. Its translation is CASSIDPSSSGRAGEQFF.

In this sample, this clonotype turned up a few times. The chain employs TRBV10-3 and TRBJ2-2; D is ambiguous. This CDR3 spans 15 amino acids. V lost 10 bases and J lost 3, with 18 bases in between. In germline, CDR1 is ENHRY, CDR2 SYGVKD. The CDR3 sequence is CATNRVLRDTGELFF. The CDR3 bases are TGTGCCACCAATCGCGTTTTACGGGACACCGGGGAGCTGTTTTTT.

This sequence joins TRBV9 and TRBJ2-5, with 11 positions matching TRBD1. Trimming cost V 3 bases and J 3 bases; bases outside gene matches: 1. This CDR3 is 14 amino acids long. Germline-derived CDR1 and CDR2 are SGDLS and YYNGEE. The CDR3 DNA sequence: TGTGCCAGCAGCGAGGGACAGGGGGAAGAGACCCAGTACTTC. Protein product: CASSEGQGEETQYF.

With regard to this clonotype: The conserved final phenylalanine or tryptophan is absent from the CDR3, which likely points to a read error. This rearrangement joins TRBV6-1 to TRBJ2-7; D may correspond to TRBD1 or TRBD2 (5 bases each). The V gene lost 3 bases and the J gene lost 3 bases, with 15 bases spanning the gap. The CDR3 covers 15 residues. Germline V gene lookup returns CDR1 MNHNS and CDR2 SASEGT. CDR3 sequence: CASSEVPGRYYEQYS. The DNA for the CDR3 is TGTGCCAGCAGTGAGGTCCCGGGACGCTACTACGAGCAGTACTCC.

This clonotype was observed many times. The rearrangement links TRBV2 to TRBJ1-2; D remains ambiguous. The length of the CDR3 is 12 residues. Germline V gene lookup returns CDR1 SNHLY and CDR2 FYNNEI. Trimming took off 4 bases at V and 3 bases at J, with 6 bases between the two ends. The CDR3 DNA is TGTGCCAGCAGTGTGACGGACTATGGCTACACCTTC. Its translation is CASSVTDYGYTF.

This clonotype was seen many times. The gene calls are TRBV3-1 and TRBJ1-2; a weak D match, TRBD1 (6 bases). The CDR3 sequence is 14 residues long. The V end lost 7 bases, the J end lost 3 bases, and 15 bases lay between the germline ends. In germline, CDR1 is LGHDT, CDR2 YNNKEL (reference sequence). CDR3 DNA: TGTGCCAGCAATTCGGGGGCGGTGGACTATGGCTACACCTTC. Translating gives CASNSGAVDYGYTF. The full variable domain, completed using reference TRBV3-1 and TRBJ1-2, is DTAVSQTPKYLVTQMGNDKSIKCEQNLGHDTMYWYKQDSKKFLKIMFSYNNKELIINETVPNRFSPKSPDKAHLNLHINSLELGDSAVYFCASNSGAVDYGYTFGSGTRLTVV.

The table lists this clonotype with many counts. The V call is TRBV18, the J call TRBJ2-1, with D unclear. The CDR3 spans 13 residues. V dropped 1 base and J dropped 5 bases, with 6 bases sitting between them. Germline V lookup: CDR1 KGHSH, CDR2 LQKENI. As DNA, the CDR3 is TGTGCCAGCTCACCACTCAACCACAATGAGCAGTTCTTC. It encodes CASSPLNHNEQFF.

CDR3 in amino acids: CASSWTGEVEQYF. In nucleotides, the CDR3 is TGTGCCAGCAGCTGGACAGGGGAGGTGGAGCAGTACTTC. The rearrangement uses TRBV5-4 and TRBJ2-7, with 9 bases that match TRBD1. Trimming cost V 3 bases and J 7 bases; bases outside gene matches: 5. CDR1 is SGHNT, CDR2 YYREEE, per germline (reference sequence). This CDR3 has 13 amino acids.

This chain uses TRBV30 with TRBJ2-7; D is ambiguous. CDR1 is GTSNPN, CDR2 SVGIG, per germline (reference sequence). CDR3 size: 14 residues. Between the trimmed V and J ends, which lost 4 bases and 0 bases, there was a span of 13 bases. The CDR3 DNA follows: TGTGCCTGGAAATTTAGGGTGGGCTCCTACGAGCAGTACTTC. This gives the protein CAWKFRVGSYEQYF. The whole variable domain, filled in from reference TRBV30 and TRBJ2-7, reads SQTIHQWPATLVQPVGSPLSLECTVEGTSNPNLYWYRQAAGRGLQLLFYSVGIGQISSEVPQNLSASRPQDRQFILSSKKLLLSDSGFYLCAWKFRVGSYEQYFGPGTRLTVT.

The chain combines TRBV7-3 with TRBJ2-1; D unresolved. The V end lost 4 bases, the J end lost 5 bases, and 15 bases lay between the germline ends. The germline gives CDR1 SGHTA, CDR2 FQGTGA. CDR3 size: 15 residues. The CDR3 is CASSYTVSNNNEQFF. As DNA, the CDR3 is TGTGCCAGCAGCTATACTGTTTCTAACAACAATGAGCAGTTCTTC.

This clonotype was counted ten times or more. The V call is TRBV12-3 or TRBV12-4, the J call TRBJ1-2, with D possibly TRBD1 on 6 matching bases. This CDR3 contains 14 residues. V was pared by 6 bases and J by 6 bases, with 17 bases between. CDR3: CASSLSRGSNGYTF. CDR3 bases: TGTGCCAGCAGCTTAAGCAGGGGATCTAATGGCTACACCTTC.

In its sample, this clonotype was seen many times. This chain uses TRBV11-3 with TRBJ2-1; TRBD2 matches at 10 bases. This CDR3 region has 14 residues. CDR1 SGHNT and CDR2 YENEEA come from the germline V gene. Trimming at V came to 5 bases and at J to 6 bases, leaving 4 bases not matched to a gene. In DNA form, the CDR3 reads TGTGCCAGCAGCATGACTAGCGGGCTCAATGAGCAGTTCTTC. Its protein product is CASSMTSGLNEQFF.

This clonotype was picked up many times. This chain links TRBV27 with TRBJ1-2, with D hard to call. V was pared by 6 bases and J by 6 bases, with 17 bases between. Germline values: CDR1 MNHEY, CDR2 SMNVEV (reference sequence). CDR3 length: 14 residues. The CDR3 bases are TGTGCCAGCAGCCCTACCTGGTGGGGAGATGGCTACACCTTC. As protein: CASSPTWWGDGYTF.

This clonotype appeared many times. The rearrangement links TRBV20-1 to TRBJ2-3; 10 bases are shared with TRBD2. Per the germline V gene, CDR1 is DFQATT and CDR2 is SNEGSKA (reference sequence). Germline trimming cut 2 bases from V and 3 bases from J; bases unmatched to any gene: 11. The CDR3 loop spans 17 amino acids. The CDR3 DNA follows: TGCAGTGCTAGACTGATACGGTCTAGCGGGAGAACAGATACGCAGTATTTT. Translating gives CSARLIRSSGRTDTQYF.

This clonotype was observed at least ten times. The rearrangement joins TRBV6-1 to TRBJ2-7; 7 positions match TRBD2. This CDR3 contains 13 residues. The germline gives CDR1 MNHNS, CDR2 SASEGT. The V segment lost 8 bases and the J segment 6 bases; nucleotides outside the gene matches: 10. This CDR3 is CASYYSPSGEQYF. The CDR3 DNA sequence: TGTGCCAGCTATTACTCCCCTAGCGGCGAGCAGTACTTC.

This clonotype was found a few times. This rearrangement joins TRBV28 to TRBJ1-2, with TRBD1 identical over 8 bases. The V gene's germline CDR1 is MDHEN and CDR2 SYDVKM. The CDR3 runs 15 residues. J was trimmed by 8 bases and V by 6 bases; bases with no gene match: 14. CDR3 amino acids: CASSAIPRGRRGYTF. DNA of the CDR3: TGTGCCAGCAGCGCCATTCCCAGGGGGCGCCGGGGCTACACCTTC.

The sample holds one count of this clonotype. This chain joins TRBV24-1 and TRBJ2-7; TRBD1 matches at 8 bases. CDR1 KGHDR and CDR2 SFDVKD come from the germline V gene. The length of the CDR3 is 14 residues. Germline trimming cut 3 bases from V and 5 bases from J; bases unmatched to any gene: 5. The CDR3 is CATSDQTGGNEQYF. CDR3 in DNA: TGTGCCACCAGTGATCAAACAGGGGGGAACGAGCAGTACTTC.

V and J are TRBV5-1 and TRBJ2-3; TRBD2 aligns across 10 bases. The CDR3 is made up of 16 amino acids. In germline, CDR1 is SGHRS, CDR2 YFSETQ. With V trimmed by 4 bases and J by 3 bases, 8 bases remained unmatched. This chain's CDR3 is CASSQFTSGETDTQYF. The CDR3 DNA sequence: TGCGCCAGCAGCCAATTTACTAGCGGGGAAACAGATACGCAGTATTTT.

This clonotype was counted between two and nine times. The V and J genes are TRBV24-1 and TRBJ2-1, with D perhaps TRBD1 (6 bases). The CDR3 sequence is 16 residues long. Trimming pared 0 bases from V and 0 bases from J, leaving 8 bases between. CDR1 is KGHDR and CDR2 is SFDVKD in the germline V gene. CDR3 amino acids: CATSDLQDSSYNEQFF. As DNA, the CDR3 is TGTGCCACCAGTGATTTGCAGGACAGCTCCTACAATGAGCAGTTCTTC.

V usage is TRBV6-2 or TRBV6-3 and J usage is TRBJ2-3; 10 bases match TRBD2. This CDR3 comprises 15 residues. CDR1 and CDR2 from the germline V gene are MNHEY and SVGEGT. Unmatched junction bases numbered 7, after V lost 6 bases and J lost 4 bases. CDR3 amino acids: CASRLLAGESDTQYF. CDR3 coding DNA: TGTGCCAGCAGACTCCTAGCGGGAGAGTCAGATACGCAGTATTTT.